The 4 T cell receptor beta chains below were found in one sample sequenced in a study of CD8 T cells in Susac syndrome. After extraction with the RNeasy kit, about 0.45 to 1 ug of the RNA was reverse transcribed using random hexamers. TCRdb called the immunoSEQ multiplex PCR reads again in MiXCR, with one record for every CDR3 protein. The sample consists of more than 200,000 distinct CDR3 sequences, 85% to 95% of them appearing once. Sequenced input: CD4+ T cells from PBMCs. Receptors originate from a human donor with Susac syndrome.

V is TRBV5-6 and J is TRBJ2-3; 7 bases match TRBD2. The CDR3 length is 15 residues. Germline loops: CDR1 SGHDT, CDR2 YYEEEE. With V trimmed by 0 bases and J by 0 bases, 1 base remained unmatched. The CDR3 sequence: CASSLVSGSTDTQYF. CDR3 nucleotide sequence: TGTGCCAGCAGCTTGGTTAGCGGGAGCACAGATACGCAGTATTTT.

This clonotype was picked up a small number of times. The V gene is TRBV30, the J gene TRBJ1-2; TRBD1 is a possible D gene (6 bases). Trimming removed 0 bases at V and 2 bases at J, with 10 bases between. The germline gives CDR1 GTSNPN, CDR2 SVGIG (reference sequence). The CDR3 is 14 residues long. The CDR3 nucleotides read TGTGCCTGGAGTGTACGTCAGGGGAACTATGGCTACACCTTC. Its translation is CAWSVRQGNYGYTF.

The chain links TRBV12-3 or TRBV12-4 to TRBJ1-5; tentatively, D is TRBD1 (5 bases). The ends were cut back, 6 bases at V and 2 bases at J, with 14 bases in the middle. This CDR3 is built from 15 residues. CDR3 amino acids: CASSAQGLGNQPQHF. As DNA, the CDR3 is TGTGCCAGCAGCGCGCAGGGTTTGGGCAATCAGCCCCAGCATTTT.

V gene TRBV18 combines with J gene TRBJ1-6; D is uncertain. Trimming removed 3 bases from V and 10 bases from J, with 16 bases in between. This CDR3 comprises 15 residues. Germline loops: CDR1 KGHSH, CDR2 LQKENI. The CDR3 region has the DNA TGTGCCAGCTCACCCGGACGGATTAACGACTCACCCCTCCACTTT. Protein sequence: CASSPGRINDSPLHF.